This record looks at one T cell receptor beta chain sequence and its context. The entry originates in a study of shared clonotypes between healthy human individuals. As for the study in general: The study enrolled a couple of women and three men aged 18 to 49.

Germline lookup yields CDR1 LNHDA and CDR2 SQIVND (reference sequence). Trimming took off 3 bases at V and 3 bases at J, with 8 bases between the two ends. The CDR3 is 14 residues long. A deep-level run was used for the assay. Sequencing was performed with immunoSEQ multiplex PCR; in TCRdb, only in-frame clones are kept and a portion is missing. The table has a few million clones, approximately 94% seen once. All of the donors resided in Nashville, Tennessee, and each was a Caucasian adult. V and J are TRBV19 and TRBJ1-4, with TRBD1 as a possible D gene (6 bases). The sample consisted of naive CD4+ T cells sorted from blood. The subset: CD45RA+ positively selected. The clonotype comes from a young man in good health. As DNA, the CDR3 is TGTGCCAGTAGTATGCAGGGGCCTAATGAAAAACTGTTTTTT. Its translation: CASSMQGPNEKLFF.